This T cell receptor beta chain was observed in a study of OX40 agonist ivuxolimab in advanced cancers. Profiling relied on immunoSEQ multiplex PCR, and the TCRdb table lists in-frame clones only, not all of them. This table holds fewer than 65,000 clones, almost 95% found once. The CDR3 length is 14 residues. Deletions cut 6 bases from V and 2 bases from J, with 12 bases between. Germline V gives CDR1 SEHNR, CDR2 FQNEAQ (reference sequence). The sequencing here drew on CD4+ or CD8+ T cells sorted from blood, taken in a trial of the OX40 agonist ivuxolimab. The V call is TRBV7-9, the J call TRBJ2-3; D remains ambiguous. The origin of this receptor is an adult with an advanced solid tumor such as melanoma, head and neck, liver or kidney cancer. CDR3 DNA sequence: TGTGCCAGCAGACCCGGACGGACCACAGATACGCAGTATTTT. Amino acids: CASRPGRTTDTQYF.